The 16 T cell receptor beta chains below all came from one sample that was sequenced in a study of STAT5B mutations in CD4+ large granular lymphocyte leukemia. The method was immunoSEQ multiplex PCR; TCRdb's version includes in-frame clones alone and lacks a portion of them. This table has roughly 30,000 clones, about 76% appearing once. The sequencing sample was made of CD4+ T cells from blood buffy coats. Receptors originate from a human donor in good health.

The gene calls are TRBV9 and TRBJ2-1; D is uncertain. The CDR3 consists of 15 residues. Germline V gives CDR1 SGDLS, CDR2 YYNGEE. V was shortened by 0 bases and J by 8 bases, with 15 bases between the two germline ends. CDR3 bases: TGTGCCAGCAGCGTAGGTAGCAGGTTCGTAGATGAGCAGTTCTTC. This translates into CASSVGSRFVDEQFF.

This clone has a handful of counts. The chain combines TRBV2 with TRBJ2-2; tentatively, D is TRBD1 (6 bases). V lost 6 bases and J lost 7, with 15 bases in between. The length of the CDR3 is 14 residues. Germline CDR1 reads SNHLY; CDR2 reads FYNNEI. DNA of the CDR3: TGTGCCAGCAGGACGGACAGAGATGGCGGGGAGCTGTTTTTT. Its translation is CASRTDRDGGELFF.

The CDR3: CASSVSGLNEQFF. CDR3 DNA sequence: TGTGCCAGCTCGGTCTCGGGGCTCAATGAGCAGTTCTTC. J is TRBJ2-1 and V is TRBV7-9; the D call may be TRBD1 or TRBD2 (5 bases each). V gave up 8 bases and J gave up 6 bases, with 14 bases separating them. In germline, CDR1 is SEHNR, CDR2 FQNEAQ (reference sequence). This CDR3 is 13 amino acids long.

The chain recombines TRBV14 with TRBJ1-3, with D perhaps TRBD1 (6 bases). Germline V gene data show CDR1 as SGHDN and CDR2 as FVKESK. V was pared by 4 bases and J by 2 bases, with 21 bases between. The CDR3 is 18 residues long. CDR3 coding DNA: TGTGCCAGCAGCCGTCGGGGGCGCATGTCCCTAGCTGGAAACACCATATATTTT. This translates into CASSRRGRMSLAGNTIYF.

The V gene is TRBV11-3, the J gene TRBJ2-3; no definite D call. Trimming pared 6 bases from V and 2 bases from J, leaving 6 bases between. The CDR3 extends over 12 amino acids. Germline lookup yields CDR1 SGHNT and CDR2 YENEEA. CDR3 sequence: CASSYHTDTQYF. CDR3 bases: TGTGCCAGCAGTTACCACACAGATACGCAGTATTTT.

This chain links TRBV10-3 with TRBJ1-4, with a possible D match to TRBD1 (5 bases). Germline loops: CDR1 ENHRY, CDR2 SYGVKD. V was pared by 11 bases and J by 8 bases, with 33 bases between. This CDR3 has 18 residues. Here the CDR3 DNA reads TGTGCCGCTCGGGGGGGGAACGGCCGTGTAGAGAGTCACGAAAAACTGTTTTTT. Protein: CAARGGNGRVESHEKLFF.

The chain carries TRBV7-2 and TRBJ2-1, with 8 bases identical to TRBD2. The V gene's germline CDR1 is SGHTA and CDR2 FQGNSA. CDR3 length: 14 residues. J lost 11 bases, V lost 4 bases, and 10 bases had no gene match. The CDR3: CASSSRTSSSQQFF. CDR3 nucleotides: TGTGCCAGCAGCTCCCGGACTAGCTCGTCCCAGCAGTTCTTC.

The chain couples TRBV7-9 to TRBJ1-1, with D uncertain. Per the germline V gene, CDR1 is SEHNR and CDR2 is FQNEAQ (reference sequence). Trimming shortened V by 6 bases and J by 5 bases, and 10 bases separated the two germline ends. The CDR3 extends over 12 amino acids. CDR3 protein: CASSQVGTEAFF. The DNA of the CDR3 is TGTGCCAGCAGTCAGGTGGGAACTGAAGCTTTCTTT.

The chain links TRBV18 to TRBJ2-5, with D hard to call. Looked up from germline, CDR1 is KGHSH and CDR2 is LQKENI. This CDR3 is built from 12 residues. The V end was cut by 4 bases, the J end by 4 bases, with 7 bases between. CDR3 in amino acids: CASSRSGETQYF. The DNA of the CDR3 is TGTGCCAGCTCACGCTCAGGAGAGACCCAGTACTTC.

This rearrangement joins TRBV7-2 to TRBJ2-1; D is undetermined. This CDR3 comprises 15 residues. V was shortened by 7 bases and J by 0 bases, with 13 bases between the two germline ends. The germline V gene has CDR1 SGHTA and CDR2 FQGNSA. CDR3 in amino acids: CASTLMTSSYNEQFF. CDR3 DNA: TGTGCCAGCACCTTGATGACGAGCTCCTACAATGAGCAGTTCTTC.

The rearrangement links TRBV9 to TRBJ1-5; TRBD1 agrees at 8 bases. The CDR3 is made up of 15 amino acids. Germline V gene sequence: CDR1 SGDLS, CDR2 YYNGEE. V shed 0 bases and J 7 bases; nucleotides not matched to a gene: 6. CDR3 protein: CASSVGGQAHQPQHF. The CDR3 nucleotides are TGTGCCAGCAGCGTAGGGGGACAGGCCCACCAGCCCCAGCATTTT.

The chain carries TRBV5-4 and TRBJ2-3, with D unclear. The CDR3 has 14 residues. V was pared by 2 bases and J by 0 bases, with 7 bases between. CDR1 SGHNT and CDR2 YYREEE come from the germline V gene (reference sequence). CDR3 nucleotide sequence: TGTGCCAGCAGCTTTCCAGGTAGCACAGATACGCAGTATTTT. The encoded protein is CASSFPGSTDTQYF.

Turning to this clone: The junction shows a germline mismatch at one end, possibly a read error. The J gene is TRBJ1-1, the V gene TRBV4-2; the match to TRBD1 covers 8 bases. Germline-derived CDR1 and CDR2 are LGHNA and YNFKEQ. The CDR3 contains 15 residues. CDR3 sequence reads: CASSRGTGLNTGAFF. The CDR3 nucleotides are TGTGCCAGCAGCCGAGGGACAGGCTTGAACACTGGAGCTTTCTTT.

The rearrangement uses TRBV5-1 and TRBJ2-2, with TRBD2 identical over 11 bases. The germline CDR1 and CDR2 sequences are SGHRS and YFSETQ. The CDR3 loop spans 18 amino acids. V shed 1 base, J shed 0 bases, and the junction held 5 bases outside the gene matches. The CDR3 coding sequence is TGCGCCAGCAGCTTGACTAGCGGGGGCCGCGCGAACACCGGGGAGCTGTTTTTT. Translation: CASSLTSGGRANTGELFF.

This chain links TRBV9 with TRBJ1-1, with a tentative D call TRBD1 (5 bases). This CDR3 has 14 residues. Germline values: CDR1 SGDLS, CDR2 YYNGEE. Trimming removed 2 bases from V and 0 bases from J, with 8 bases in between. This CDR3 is CASSVGGVNTEAFF. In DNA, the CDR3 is TGTGCCAGCAGCGTGGGGGGGGTGAACACTGAAGCTTTCTTT.

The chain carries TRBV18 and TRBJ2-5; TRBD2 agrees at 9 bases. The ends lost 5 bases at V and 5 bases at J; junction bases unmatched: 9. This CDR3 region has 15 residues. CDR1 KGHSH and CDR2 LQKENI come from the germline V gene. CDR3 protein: CASSIRLAVEETQYF. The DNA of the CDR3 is TGTGCCAGCTCAATCCGACTAGCGGTGGAGGAGACCCAGTACTTC.